Given below is one T cell receptor beta chain in context. This specimen belongs to a study of blood T cells in healthy people across ages. The second PCR ran about 6 to 11 cycles with a sample-barcoded 5' primer and J-beta primers. Each CDR3 protein gets one entry after TCRdb re-called the 5' RACE reads with MiXCR. The sample lists about 1,500,000 distinct CDR3 sequences, about 40% seen once, with 7.9% in the top ten. CDR3 size: 13 residues. V gave up 5 bases and J gave up 5 bases; unmatched junction bases: 3. Per the germline V gene, CDR1 is MNHEY and CDR2 is SMNVEV (reference sequence). V and J are TRBV27 and TRBJ2-5; 9 nucleotides line up with TRBD2. The sequence came from a woman in her late teens or twenties in good health. Sequenced sample: blood. CDR3 in amino acids: CASSASGDETQYF. In DNA form, the CDR3 reads TGTGCCAGCAGTGCTAGCGGGGATGAGACCCAGTACTTC.